The entry below describes one T cell receptor beta chain. Its antigen remains unknown. This record belongs to a study of Tregs in tolerant kidney transplant recipients. Study-wide points: Some patients' samples used different primers over time, so nucleotide sequences weren't comparable.

The nonmyeloablative bone marrow transplants came from related graft donors, with transient mixed chimerism. Libraries were prepared by immunoSEQ multiplex PCR; TCRdb keeps only in-frame clonotypes and omits some of them. The data contain about 64,000 clones, 80% to 90% of them singletons. The CDR3 extends over 14 amino acids. Trimming shortened V by 0 bases and J by 4 bases, and 10 bases separated the two germline ends. CDR1 is SSHAT and CDR2 is FNYEAQ in the germline V gene (reference sequence). The receptor was derived from a human patient who received a combined kidney and bone marrow transplant. The graft donor may account for some of the T cells. The J gene is TRBJ2-7, the V gene TRBV7-7; D is ambiguous. The starting material was CD4+ T cells from blood (PBMCs), obtained 6 months after the transplant. CDR3 region: CASSLAQVEYEQYF. For the CDR3, the DNA is TGTGCCAGCAGCTTAGCCCAGGTTGAGTACGAGCAGTACTTC.